The 7 T cell receptor beta chains in this list originate from one sample, sequenced in a study of OX40 agonist ivuxolimab in advanced cancers. Using immunoSEQ multiplex PCR, the repertoire was profiled, and TCRdb retains in-frame clones only, with some absent. Of 76,000 or so clones listed, 85% are singletons. Sequencing used CD4+ or CD8+ T cells sorted from blood, obtained in a trial of the OX40 agonist ivuxolimab. The receptors here all came from an adult with an advanced solid tumor such as melanoma, head and neck, liver or kidney cancer.

The V and J genes are TRBV4-3 and TRBJ1-5; D gene unclear. Trimming removed 0 bases from V and 7 bases from J, with 7 bases in between. The CDR3 totals 13 residues. Germline V lookup: CDR1 LGHNA, CDR2 YSLEER. The CDR3 sequence: CASSQDVKQPQHF. CDR3 coding DNA: TGCGCCAGCAGCCAAGATGTCAAGCAGCCCCAGCATTTT.

The V gene is TRBV10-3, the J gene TRBJ2-1; 12 bases align to TRBD2. This CDR3 is 15 amino acids long. V was clipped by 5 bases and J by 8 bases; unmatched bases: 7. Germline V CDR1 and CDR2: ENHRY, SYGVKD. CDR3 protein: CAISPSGGAGYEQFF. DNA of the CDR3: TGTGCCATCAGTCCTAGCGGGGGGGCCGGGTATGAGCAGTTCTTC.

The chain joins TRBV7-9 to TRBJ2-1; no clear D gene. This CDR3 comprises 12 residues. V lost 4 bases to trimming and J lost 8 bases, with 9 bases between them. Germline CDR1 is SEHNR and CDR2 is FQNEAQ (reference sequence). CDR3 sequence (DNA): TGTGCCAGCAGCTCTCAGGTCTATGAGCAGTTCTTC. Residues: CASSSQVYEQFF.

The chain joins TRBV6-5 to TRBJ2-1; D is unclear. The germline V and J ends were trimmed by 0 bases and 1 base, with 7 bases remaining between them. The CDR3 contains 15 residues. The germline V gene has CDR1 MNHEY and CDR2 SVGAGI. CDR3 nucleotide sequence: TGTGCCAGCAGTTACTCGACTGCTTCCTACAATGAGCAGTTCTTC. It codes for CASSYSTASYNEQFF.

The chain uses TRBV2 and TRBJ2-2, with TRBD1 identical over 10 bases. V shed 7 bases and J 6 bases; nucleotides not matched to a gene: 8. The CDR3 spans 15 residues. From germline, CDR1 is SNHLY and CDR2 FYNNEI. The CDR3 DNA reads as TGTGCCAGCACCTTTGACAGGGGGCTGGCCGGGGAGCTGTTTTTT. Protein sequence: CASTFDRGLAGELFF.

The sample holds one count of this clone. The chain is built from TRBV6-1 and TRBJ2-5; 9 positions agree with TRBD2. The J call may be incorrect, as the DNA end agrees better with TRBJ2-7. The germline gives CDR1 MNHNS, CDR2 SASEGT. This CDR3 has 15 amino acids. Written as DNA, the CDR3 is TGTGCCAGCAGCCCAGCAGCGGGGGGACCCTACGAGCAGTACTTC. This sequence encodes CASSPAAGGPYEQYF.

The genes are TRBV5-1 and TRBJ1-6, with D perhaps matching TRBD1 (5 bases). Germline CDR1 reads SGHRS; CDR2 reads YFSETQ. The CDR3 spans 13 residues. Trimming shortened V by 0 bases and J by 8 bases, and 6 bases separated the two germline ends. The CDR3 loop reads CASSLAGDSPLHF. CDR3 DNA sequence: TGCGCCAGCAGCTTGGCGGGGGATTCACCCCTCCACTTT.